One and the same sample provided the 21 T cell receptor beta chains below, sequenced in a study of CD8 T cells in Susac syndrome. With random hexamers, reverse transcription was performed on about 0.45 to 1 ug of RNA. TCRdb re-analysed the immunoSEQ multiplex PCR reads in MiXCR, keeping a single row per CDR3 protein. The sample records about 210,000 distinct CDR3 sequences, 95% being singletons. Specimen: CD4+ T cells from PBMCs. Receptors were obtained from a human donor with multiple sclerosis.

The V and J genes are TRBV27 and TRBJ2-3; the match to TRBD2 covers 7 bases. The CDR3 is made up of 14 amino acids. Trimming cost V 9 bases and J 6 bases; bases outside gene matches: 12. Germline CDR1 MNHEY, CDR2 SMNVEV (reference sequence). Here the CDR3 reads CASSIRREWDTQYF. The CDR3 DNA reads TGTGCCAGTAGCATACGGCGGGAGTGGGATACGCAGTATTTT.

The V gene is TRBV7-9, the J gene TRBJ1-4, with no clear D. V lost 2 bases to trimming and J lost 8 bases, with 15 bases between them. From germline, CDR1 is SEHNR and CDR2 FQNEAQ (reference sequence). The CDR3 spans 15 residues. CDR3 DNA sequence: TGTGCCAGCAGCTTACCCATCGGTACGGGGGAAAAACTGTTTTTT. Its protein is CASSLPIGTGEKLFF.

This clonotype was found once. CDR3 in amino acids: CASSQALAGTYEQYF. The CDR3 DNA sequence: TGCGCCAGCAGCCAAGCGCTAGCGGGAACCTACGAGCAGTACTTC. The V call is TRBV4-1, the J call TRBJ2-7; 9 bases are shared with TRBD2. Trimming removed 1 base from V and 2 bases from J; junction bases left unmatched: 3. The CDR3 sequence is 15 residues long. Germline V gene lookup returns CDR1 MGHRA and CDR2 YSYEKL.

The chain recombines TRBV29-1 with TRBJ2-1; TRBD2 is a possible D gene (5 bases). The CDR3 totals 15 residues. Germline lookup yields CDR1 SQVTM and CDR2 ANQGSEA. Trimming left V 8 bases short and J 3 bases short, with 20 bases between. CDR3 region: CSSRTKGGFYNEQFF. The CDR3 region has the DNA TGCAGCTCCCGAACAAAAGGCGGGTTCTACAATGAGCAGTTCTTC.

This clonotype was detected once. V gene TRBV4-2 combines with J gene TRBJ1-5; D gene unclear. The germline CDR1 and CDR2 sequences are LGHNA and YNFKEQ. This CDR3 comprises 15 residues. The germline V and J ends were trimmed by 4 bases and 4 bases, with 14 bases remaining between them. Here the CDR3 reads CASSPNMVDNQPQHF. The CDR3 DNA reads TGTGCCAGCAGCCCAAACATGGTTGATAATCAGCCCCAGCATTTT.

This clonotype was seen a single time. The rearrangement joins TRBV3-1 to TRBJ1-4; 9 nucleotides align to TRBD1. The CDR3 sequence is 14 residues long. CDR1 and CDR2 (germline): LGHDT, YNNKEL (reference sequence). Trimming removed 4 bases from V and 8 bases from J; junction bases left unmatched: 5. The CDR3 here is CASSRQGDYEKLFF. In DNA form, the CDR3 reads TGTGCCAGCAGCCGACAGGGGGATTACGAAAAACTGTTTTTT.

This clonotype was found once. The chain links TRBV20-1 to TRBJ2-3, with D unclear. Looked up from germline, CDR1 is DFQATT and CDR2 is SNEGSKA (reference sequence). V lost 6 bases to trimming and J lost 7 bases, with 11 bases between them. This CDR3 spans 11 amino acids. CDR3 coding DNA: TGCAGTGCCACCAGAGCGAATACGCAGTATTTT. Protein sequence: CSATRANTQYF.

The V gene is TRBV15, the J gene TRBJ2-1; D remains ambiguous. The CDR3 consists of 16 residues. CDR1 and CDR2 (germline): LNHNV, YYDKDF (reference sequence). The V end was cut by 6 bases, the J end by 3 bases, with 18 bases between. In DNA form, the CDR3 reads TGTGCCACCAGAAAAGCTCCTAGTCTATTCTACAATGAGCAGTTCTTC. Residues: CATRKAPSLFYNEQFF.

V usage is TRBV3-1 and J usage is TRBJ2-2; 10 bases map to TRBD1. CDR3 length equals 15 residues. V dropped 1 base and J dropped 6; count of bases not matched to a gene: 2. The germline V gene has CDR1 LGHDT and CDR2 YNNKEL (reference sequence). The CDR3 reads CASSQAGQGAGELFF. The CDR3 DNA reads as TGTGCCAGCAGCCAAGCAGGACAGGGGGCCGGGGAGCTGTTTTTT.

The V and J genes are TRBV2 and TRBJ2-7; TRBD1 is a possible D gene (6 bases). The CDR3 is made up of 14 amino acids. V shed 1 base and J shed 1 base, with 8 bases lying between them. From germline, CDR1 is SNHLY and CDR2 FYNNEI. DNA of the CDR3: TGTGCCAGCAGTGAAGGGACAGCGTCCTACGAGCAGTACTTC. It encodes CASSEGTASYEQYF.

The genes are TRBV30 and TRBJ1-5; D unresolved. The CDR3 is 13 amino acids. The germline V and J ends were trimmed by 4 bases and 6 bases, with 13 bases remaining between them. Germline V gene lookup returns CDR1 GTSNPN and CDR2 SVGIG (reference sequence). In DNA form, the CDR3 reads TGTGCCTGGACCGGCCTAGGAGGTCAGCCCCAGCATTTT. Protein: CAWTGLGGQPQHF.

This CDR3 is CAWIGVGAFF. The CDR3 DNA sequence: TGTGCCTGGATTGGGGTCGGAGCTTTCTTT. The chain is built from TRBV30 and TRBJ1-1, with D hard to call. The CDR3 has 10 amino acids. The germline V gene has CDR1 GTSNPN and CDR2 SVGIG (reference sequence). V was trimmed by 4 bases and J by 10 bases, leaving 10 bases between them.

V gene TRBV7-9 combines with J gene TRBJ2-2, with D hard to call. V lost 5 bases, J lost 5 bases, and 9 bases lay in between. The CDR3 is 13 amino acids. Germline loops: CDR1 SEHNR, CDR2 FQNEAQ (reference sequence). The CDR3 loop reads CASSAQRTGELFF. CDR3 bases: TGTGCCAGCAGCGCCCAAAGAACCGGGGAGCTGTTTTTT.

The chain combines TRBV27 with TRBJ2-7, with 14 bases identical to TRBD2. The germline gives CDR1 MNHEY, CDR2 SMNVEV (reference sequence). The V segment lost 6 bases and the J segment 7 bases; nucleotides outside the gene matches: 8. The CDR3 is made up of 15 amino acids. CDR3 DNA sequence: TGTGCCAGCAGCAAGGGGACTAGCGGGAGCGGGGAGCAGTACTTC. Translated, it gives CASSKGTSGSGEQYF.

This rearrangement joins TRBV24-1 to TRBJ2-2; no firm D call. The CDR3 extends over 9 amino acids. Per germline, CDR1 KGHDR and CDR2 SFDVKD. Trimming took 10 bases from V and 8 from J, leaving 4 bases between them. The CDR3 bases are TGTGCCACAGCTGGGGAGCTGTTTTTT. This encodes CATAGELFF.

V gene TRBV3-1 combines with J gene TRBJ1-5, with no clear D. This CDR3 is built from 14 residues. CDR1 and CDR2 (germline): LGHDT, YNNKEL (reference sequence). V was trimmed by 0 bases and J by 9 bases, leaving 12 bases between them. The CDR3 DNA follows: TGTGCCAGCAGCCAAGACAGGAGCTATAGGCCCCAGCATTTT. Translation gives CASSQDRSYRPQHF.

The chain recombines TRBV27 with TRBJ2-3; 10 bases fit TRBD1. The CDR3 length is 15 residues. CDR1 and CDR2 from the germline V gene are MNHEY and SMNVEV (reference sequence). V shed 3 bases and J 2 bases; nucleotides not matched to a gene: 2. The CDR3 loop is CASSLDRGYTDTQYF. CDR3 DNA: TGTGCCAGCAGTTTGGACAGGGGGTACACAGATACGCAGTATTTT.

V is TRBV27 and J is TRBJ2-5, with D possibly matching TRBD2 (6 bases). The germline V gene has CDR1 MNHEY and CDR2 SMNVEV (reference sequence). CDR3 size: 14 residues. Trimming stripped 3 bases from V and 7 bases from J, with 15 bases between. This CDR3 reads CASSFLSGSGTQYF. In nucleotides, the CDR3 is TGTGCCAGCAGTTTTCTGAGCGGGTCCGGGACCCAGTACTTC.

The chain employs TRBV6-5 and TRBJ1-5; D is undetermined. Germline values: CDR1 MNHEY, CDR2 SVGAGI. V was clipped by 6 bases and J by 3 bases, with 9 bases between them. The CDR3 has 13 residues. The CDR3 region is CASSRLSNQPQHF. CDR3 nucleotide sequence: TGTGCCAGCAGCCGGCTATCCAATCAGCCCCAGCATTTT.

V and J are TRBV6-5 and TRBJ2-7; D not certain. This CDR3 has 13 amino acids. CDR1 and CDR2 from the germline V gene are MNHEY and SVGAGI. V was cut by 5 bases and J by 0 bases, with 8 bases left in between. CDR3 coding DNA: TGTGCCAGCAGTGCCCCAGCCTCCTACGAGCAGTACTTC. This codes for CASSAPASYEQYF.

The J gene is TRBJ2-1, the V gene TRBV4-2; D unresolved. Germline CDR1 reads LGHNA; CDR2 reads YNFKEQ. CDR3 size: 15 residues. Trimming removed 4 bases at V and 4 bases at J, with 14 bases between. The CDR3 coding sequence is TGTGCCAGCAGCCTAGTTCTGGAGCAGTACAATGAGCAGTTCTTC. It specifies CASSLVLEQYNEQFF.